The 31 T cell receptor beta chains below were found in one sample sequenced in a study of PD-1 blockade in classical Hodgkin lymphoma. Every patient relapsed after autologous stem cell transplantation, and brentuximab vedotin exposure varied. Data came from immunoSEQ multiplex PCR; TCRdb stores just in-frame clones and leaves some out. The sample yields about 41,000 clones, over 60% seen once. The sample consisted of peripheral blood mononuclear cells (PBMCs), taken at baseline. These receptors all stem from a human donor with classical Hodgkin lymphoma.

The chain combines TRBV5-4 with TRBJ2-5, with D perhaps assigned TRBD1 or TRBD2 (5 bases each). The CDR3 runs 17 residues. The V gene lost 4 bases and the J gene lost 5 bases, with 24 bases spanning the gap. CDR1 and CDR2 from the germline V gene are SGHNT and YYREEE (reference sequence). The CDR3 DNA reads TGTGCCAGCAGCCCGTCCCGGGACCCCATTCGGTGGGAGACCCAGTACTTC. Its protein is CASSPSRDPIRWETQYF.

The chain recombines TRBV7-2 with TRBJ2-2; D is undetermined. The V gene's germline CDR1 is SGHTA and CDR2 FQGNSA. The ends were cut back, 4 bases at V and 4 bases at J, with 13 bases in the middle. This CDR3 contains 15 residues. In nucleotides, the CDR3 is TGTGCCAGCAGCTCGAAAGGGTCTTCCACCGGGGAGCTGTTTTTT. As protein: CASSSKGSSTGELFF.

In this sample, this clone turned up a few times. The J gene is TRBJ2-6, the V gene TRBV28; D possibly uses TRBD1 or TRBD2 (5 bases each). The CDR3 spans 17 residues. Germline V lookup: CDR1 MDHEN, CDR2 SYDVKM. Between the trimmed V and J ends, which lost 5 bases and 1 base, there was a span of 15 bases. CDR3 sequence: CASSRRDGVSGANVLTF. CDR3 bases: TGTGCCAGCAGTCGTCGGGACGGGGTATCTGGGGCCAACGTCCTGACTTTC.

This sequence joins TRBV9 and TRBJ2-2; 7 bases are a match to TRBD1. CDR3 length: 19 amino acids. The V segment lost 0 bases and the J segment 0 bases; nucleotides outside the gene matches: 11. Germline lookup yields CDR1 SGDLS and CDR2 YYNGEE. Here the CDR3 reads CASSVALVGGFTNTGELFF. CDR3 coding DNA: TGTGCCAGCAGCGTAGCCCTCGTAGGGGGCTTTACGAACACCGGGGAGCTGTTTTTT.

This clone turned up a few times. This chain's CDR3 is CASSGEVNTEAFF. The CDR3 nucleotides are TGTGCCAGCAGCGGAGAGGTGAACACTGAAGCTTTCTTT. The V call is TRBV7-9, the J call TRBJ1-1; no reliable D call. From germline, CDR1 is SEHNR and CDR2 FQNEAQ (reference sequence). The ends were cut back, 5 bases at V and 0 bases at J, with 7 bases in the middle. The CDR3 length is 13 residues.

V gene TRBV28 combines with J gene TRBJ2-5; 14 nucleotides agree with TRBD2. The J call may be wrong; the DNA end is better matched by TRBJ2-7. Germline V CDR1 and CDR2: MDHEN, SYDVKM. The CDR3 has 17 residues. The CDR3 is CASKRGVGTSGRHEQYF. The CDR3, as DNA: TGTGCCAGCAAAAGGGGAGTCGGGACTAGCGGGAGACACGAGCAGTACTTC.

This chain joins TRBV30 and TRBJ2-2, with 8 positions matching TRBD1. Germline values: CDR1 GTSNPN, CDR2 SVGIG (reference sequence). V was pared by 3 bases and J by 4 bases, with 7 bases of the junction left unmatched. The length of the CDR3 is 15 residues. This CDR3 reads CAWRIGQGFTGELFF. The CDR3 DNA sequence: TGTGCCTGGAGGATAGGACAGGGTTTCACCGGGGAGCTGTTTTTT.

This clone was seen a few times. The sample holds other DNA sequences that translate to the same CDR3. This chain connects TRBV10-2 to TRBJ2-7; D not certain. The CDR3 sequence is 14 residues long. V was shortened by 0 bases and J by 2 bases, with 8 bases between the two germline ends. Germline CDR1 is WSHSY and CDR2 is SAAADI. CDR3 in amino acids: CASSESWGPYEQYF. The CDR3 DNA follows: TGCGCCAGCAGTGAGTCGTGGGGTCCCTACGAGCAGTACTTC.

CDR3 loop: CASSLEGSYSSYEQYF. CDR3 nucleotide sequence: TGTGCCAGCAGCTTAGAGGGCAGCTATAGCTCCTACGAGCAGTACTTC. The V and J genes are TRBV11-3 and TRBJ2-7; D is uncertain. V lost 0 bases to trimming and J lost 0 bases, with 12 bases between them. CDR3 length: 16 amino acids. The V gene's germline CDR1 is SGHNT and CDR2 YENEEA.

The rearrangement links TRBV14 to TRBJ2-2; 7 nucleotides line up with TRBD1. Trimming at V came to 5 bases and at J to 3 bases, leaving 3 bases not matched to a gene. Looked up from germline, CDR1 is SGHDN and CDR2 is FVKESK. The CDR3 is 14 amino acids. The CDR3 nucleotides are TGTGCCAGCAGCGAACAGGGGTACACCGGGGAGCTGTTTTTT. This gives the protein CASSEQGYTGELFF.

This sequence joins TRBV30 and TRBJ2-7, with 9 bases lining up with TRBD2. Per germline, CDR1 GTSNPN and CDR2 SVGIG (reference sequence). This CDR3 has 14 amino acids. Trimming took 1 base from V and 4 from J; bases not matched to a gene: 5. CDR3 amino acids: CAWSAASGIYEQYF. CDR3 bases: TGTGCCTGGAGTGCGGCTAGCGGGATTTACGAGCAGTACTTC.

The chain carries TRBV19 and TRBJ1-5; D gene uncertain. CDR3 length: 15 amino acids. The germline gives CDR1 LNHDA, CDR2 SQIVND (reference sequence). Trimming cost V 7 bases and J 4 bases, with 17 bases left between them. CDR3: CASTQSWQENQPQHF. As DNA, the CDR3 is TGTGCCAGTACCCAATCATGGCAAGAGAATCAGCCCCAGCATTTT.

The chain employs TRBV2 and TRBJ1-5; D gene uncertain. CDR1 SNHLY and CDR2 FYNNEI come from the germline V gene. The length of the CDR3 is 15 residues. Trimming removed 7 bases from V and 0 bases from J, with 13 bases in between. The CDR3 DNA is TGTGCCAGCAAGCCGGAGGTCTATAGCAATCAGCCCCAGCATTTT. Its protein product is CASKPEVYSNQPQHF.

This clone has ten or more counts. The rearrangement uses TRBV5-1 and TRBJ1-4, with 7 bases identical to TRBD1. This CDR3 is built from 14 residues. Germline values: CDR1 SGHRS, CDR2 YFSETQ. V lost 0 bases and J lost 8; bases outside the gene matches: 4. The CDR3, as DNA: TGCGCCAGCAGCTTGGGACAGGGAAAAGAAAAACTGTTTTTT. It codes for CASSLGQGKEKLFF. Together with reference TRBV5-1 and TRBJ1-4, the CDR3 gives the full variable domain: KAGVTQTPRYLIKTRGQQVTLSCSPISGHRSVSWYQQTPGQGLQFLFEYFSETQRNKGNFPGRFSGRQFSNSRSEMNVSTLELGDSALYLCASSLGQGKEKLFFGSGTQLSVL.

V gene TRBV30 combines with J gene TRBJ2-7, with D hard to call. Trimming took 4 bases from V and 6 from J, leaving 19 bases between them. Germline V gives CDR1 GTSNPN, CDR2 SVGIG (reference sequence). CDR3 length equals 14 residues. The CDR3 protein is CAWTPGGSSSEQYF. CDR3 sequence (DNA): TGTGCCTGGACCCCCGGCGGCTCCTCGAGCGAGCAGTACTTC.

The V gene is TRBV5-8, the J gene TRBJ2-7; TRBD1 is a possible D gene (6 bases). The V end was cut by 0 bases, the J end by 6 bases, with 7 bases between. Germline CDR1 SGHTS, CDR2 YDEGEE. The CDR3 is 12 residues long. The CDR3 here is CASSLGDIEQYF. CDR3 DNA sequence: TGTGCCAGCAGCTTGGGGGACATCGAGCAGTACTTC.

V gene TRBV2 combines with J gene TRBJ1-2; D unresolved. This CDR3 has 15 amino acids. Germline V gene sequence: CDR1 SNHLY, CDR2 FYNNEI. V lost 2 bases and J lost 5, with 15 bases in between. The CDR3, as DNA: TGTGCCAGCAGTGAATTTGCAGGCGCGGAGTATGGCTACACCTTC. This codes for CASSEFAGAEYGYTF.

V and J are TRBV11-2 and TRBJ2-1, with 9 positions matching TRBD2. CDR3 size: 15 residues. After removal of 5 bases from V and 0 bases from J, the junction contained 2 bases not matched to a gene. Germline V gene data show CDR1 as SGHAT and CDR2 as FQNNGV. The DNA of the CDR3 is TGTGCCAGCAGCCTTAGCGGGAGCTCCTACAATGAGCAGTTCTTC. It is translated as CASSLSGSSYNEQFF.

The V gene is TRBV5-4, the J gene TRBJ2-5, with D uncertain. There are 12 residues in the CDR3. The germline gives CDR1 SGHNT, CDR2 YYREEE (reference sequence). Trimming removed 3 bases from V and 2 bases from J, with 5 bases in between. The DNA of the CDR3 is TGTGCCAGCAGCTCCAGGCAAGAGACCCAGTACTTC. The encoded protein is CASSSRQETQYF.

The chain combines TRBV28 with TRBJ2-7; TRBD2 agrees at 10 bases. This CDR3 region has 15 residues. Germline V lookup: CDR1 MDHEN, CDR2 SYDVKM. The J segment lost 6 bases and the V segment lost 2 bases, leaving 7 bases of the junction unmatched. The chain's CDR3 is CASSLLAGALGEQYF. In DNA, the CDR3 is TGTGCCAGCAGTTTACTAGCGGGAGCTCTCGGCGAGCAGTACTTC. The entire variable domain, with the rest obtained from reference TRBV28 and TRBJ2-7, is as follows: DVKVTQSSRYLVKRTGEKVFLECVQDMDHENMFWYRQDPGLGLRLIYFSYDVKMKEKGDIPEGYSVSREKKERFSLILESASTNQTSMYLCASSLLAGALGEQYFGPGTRLTVT.

This CDR3 is CASRELGNEQFF. The CDR3 DNA reads as TGTGCCAGCCGAGAACTTGGGAATGAGCAGTTCTTC. The chain employs TRBV7-2 and TRBJ2-1; D is uncertain. This CDR3 spans 12 amino acids. Looked up from germline, CDR1 is SGHTA and CDR2 is FQGNSA. Trimming removed 8 bases from V and 7 bases from J, with 12 bases in between. Filled out from reference TRBV7-2 and TRBJ2-1, the complete variable domain reads GAGVSQSPSNKVTEKGKDVELRCDPISGHTALYWYRQSLGQGLEFLIYFQGNSAPDKSGLPSDRFSAERTGGSVSTLTIQRTQQEDSAVYLCASRELGNEQFFGPGTRLTVL.

J is TRBJ2-1 and V is TRBV28; the D is unclear. Germline lookup yields CDR1 MDHEN and CDR2 SYDVKM. V gave up 3 bases and J gave up 2 bases, with 11 bases separating them. The CDR3 has 15 residues. The CDR3 region has the DNA TGTGCCAGCAGTTTCGAACTCCGGACCTACAATGAGCAGTTCTTC. It encodes CASSFELRTYNEQFF.

This chain connects TRBV6-6 to TRBJ1-2; D not resolved. Germline V CDR1 and CDR2: MNHNY, SVGAGI (reference sequence). With 8 bases removed from V and 3 bases from J, the gap between germline ends came to 7 bases. This CDR3 has 11 residues. The CDR3 spells CASSSHYGYTF. In DNA form, the CDR3 reads TGTGCCAGCTCTAGTCACTATGGCTACACCTTC.

V is TRBV30 and J is TRBJ2-1, with TRBD1 identical over 10 bases. CDR1 is GTSNPN, CDR2 SVGIG, per germline (reference sequence). The CDR3 covers 14 residues. V was pared by 1 base and J by 3 bases, with 0 bases of the junction left unmatched. The CDR3 is CAWSGDRGYNEQFF. CDR3 nucleotides: TGTGCCTGGAGTGGGGACAGGGGCTACAATGAGCAGTTCTTC. Full variable domain (remainder filled in from reference TRBV30 and TRBJ2-1): SQTIHQWPATLVQPVGSPLSLECTVEGTSNPNLYWYRQAAGRGLQLLFYSVGIGQISSEVPQNLSASRPQDRQFILSSKKLLLSDSGFYLCAWSGDRGYNEQFFGPGTRLTVL.

The CDR3 here is CASSLQGISGNTIYF. The CDR3 DNA follows: TGTGCCAGCAGTTTGCAGGGAATCTCTGGAAACACCATATATTTT. V and J are TRBV28 and TRBJ1-3, with D perhaps matching TRBD1 (5 bases). In germline, CDR1 is MDHEN, CDR2 SYDVKM. The CDR3 is 15 amino acids. The V end lost 3 bases, the J end lost 0 bases, and 9 bases lay between the germline ends.

The chain recombines TRBV27 with TRBJ2-2; D is uncertain. The length of the CDR3 is 14 residues. CDR1 is MNHEY, CDR2 SMNVEV, per germline (reference sequence). The V and J ends lost 2 bases and 0 bases respectively, with 4 bases between them. The CDR3 DNA reads TGTGCCAGCAGTTTACGTCCGAACACCGGGGAGCTGTTTTTT. This sequence encodes CASSLRPNTGELFF.

The gene calls are TRBV6-5 and TRBJ2-2; no reliable D call. Germline CDR1 is MNHEY and CDR2 is SVGAGI. Trimming left V 0 bases short and J 2 bases short, with 7 bases between. This CDR3 comprises 15 residues. CDR3 protein: CASSYSIGNTGELFF. Here the CDR3 DNA reads TGTGCCAGCAGTTACTCTATCGGTAACACCGGGGAGCTGTTTTTT.

The chain recombines TRBV7-9 with TRBJ2-5; TRBD2 might be the D (7 bases). With 1 base removed from V and 4 bases from J, the gap between germline ends came to 13 bases. From germline, CDR1 is SEHNR and CDR2 FQNEAQ (reference sequence). CDR3 length: 15 residues. The CDR3 DNA sequence: TGTGCCAGCAGCTTAGGGGGAGGGGGGAGAGAGACCCAGTACTTC. Translating it yields CASSLGGGGRETQYF.

To note about this clone: Other nucleotide sequences in the sample specify the same CDR3. The chain has TRBV5-1 and TRBJ1-1; D gene uncertain. Germline loops: CDR1 SGHRS, CDR2 YFSETQ. CDR3 length equals 14 residues. Trimming removed 3 bases at V and 1 base at J, with 10 bases between. CDR3 residues: CASSWRTGNTEAFF. Here the CDR3 DNA reads TGCGCCAGCAGCTGGCGGACCGGGAACACTGAAGCTTTCTTT.

The chain combines TRBV28 with TRBJ1-2; 9 bases are a match to TRBD1. This CDR3 has 11 amino acids. The J segment lost 12 bases and the V segment lost 8 bases, leaving 7 bases of the junction unmatched. The germline V gene encodes CDR1 MDHEN and CDR2 SYDVKM. CDR3: CASARDRDHTF. DNA of the CDR3: TGTGCCAGCGCACGGGACAGGGACCACACCTTC.

This clone has more than one count but fewer than ten. The chain uses TRBV6-1 and TRBJ1-1; D might be TRBD1 (6 bases). Germline-derived CDR1 and CDR2 are MNHNS and SASEGT. V lost 1 base to trimming and J lost 6 bases, with 12 bases between them. There are 14 residues in the CDR3. In DNA, the CDR3 is TGTGCCAGCAGTGAAGTGATCAGGGGCCCTGAAGCTTTCTTT. Its protein product is CASSEVIRGPEAFF.